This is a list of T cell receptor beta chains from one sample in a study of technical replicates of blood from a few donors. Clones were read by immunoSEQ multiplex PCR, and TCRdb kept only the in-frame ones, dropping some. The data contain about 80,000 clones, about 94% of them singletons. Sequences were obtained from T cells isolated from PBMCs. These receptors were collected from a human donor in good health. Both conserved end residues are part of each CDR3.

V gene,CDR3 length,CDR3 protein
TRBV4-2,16,CASSPETGGGYNEQFF
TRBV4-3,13,CASSRGVGNTIYF
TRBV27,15,CASSLAGGFYYEQYF
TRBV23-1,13,CASIAGNEETQYF
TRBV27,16,CASPVFGGYSNQPQHF
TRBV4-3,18,CASSQDWAALAGNNEQFF
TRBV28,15,CASRTSGRATDTQYF
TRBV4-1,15,CASSQAWGGNTEAFF
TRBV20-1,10,CSARQETQYF
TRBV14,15,CASSQGTYFFYEQYF
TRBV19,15,CASSIGDRTNEKLFF
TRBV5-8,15,CASSSLRGNTGELFF
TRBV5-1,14,CASSSYGSTYEQYF
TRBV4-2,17,CASSQDLGGLGANVLTF
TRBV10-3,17,CAISPTPGQGHPDTQYF
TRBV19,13,CASSPRGSYGYTF
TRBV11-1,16,CASSSTGGIGNEKLFF
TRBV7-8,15,CASSSLAGNTDTQYF
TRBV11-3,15,CASSAWTGEEETQYF
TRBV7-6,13,CASSADTNTEAFF
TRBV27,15,CASSLTGGAGQPQHF
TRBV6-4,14,CASSEGAQADGYTF
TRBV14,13,CASSQAGNYGYTF
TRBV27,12,CASRRRGYEQYF
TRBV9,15,CASSVGTVRNTEAFF
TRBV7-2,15,CASSPGLENTGELFF
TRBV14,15,CASSLGDRGLETQYF
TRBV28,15,CASSFQGLTLYEQYF
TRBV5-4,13,CASSLGREPTQYF
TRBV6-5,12,CASRTGDEKLFF
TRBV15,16,CATSRVFGRRNTEAFF
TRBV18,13,CASSPVQTYEQYF
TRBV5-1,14,CASSTDREQYEQYF
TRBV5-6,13,CASSWGEVTEAFF
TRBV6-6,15,CASSYETGENQPQHF
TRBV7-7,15,CASSTGISSYNEQFF
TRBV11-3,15,CASSSDSSGANVLTF
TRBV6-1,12,CASRTGSYEQYF
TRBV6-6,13,CASQTGLNTEAFF
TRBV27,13,CASSLGQKETQYF
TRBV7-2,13,CASSLDLSYEQYF
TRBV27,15,CASSLFMGEAYEQYF
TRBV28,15,CASSFEGVFGNTIYF
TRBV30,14,CALKWEGGTDTQYF
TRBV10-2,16,CASSEGMGLLNYGYTF
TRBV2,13,CASSVGATDTQYF
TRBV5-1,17,CASSLTGVGIGNTEAFF
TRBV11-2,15,CASSIRGLAEETQYF
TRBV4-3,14,CASSQVGAQETQYF
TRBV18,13,CASSQTADTEAFF
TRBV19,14,CASNRGGGANVLTF
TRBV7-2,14,CASSFPRVTGELFF